This T cell receptor (beta chain) was sequenced for a study of multiple sclerosis patients with progressive multifocal leukoencephalopathy. Findings of the study overall: The findings' link to JC virus versus immunocompromise remained uncertain.

Method: immunoSEQ multiplex PCR; TCRdb's copy keeps in-frame clones and lacks some. The table lists approximately 30,000 clones, around 90% of them singletons, with 5.7% in the top ten. The sample's time point: time of PML onset. The T3 samples were drawn when PML began. Note on this clone: Its matching antigen is unknown.

The CDR3 is 17 amino acids. The J segment lost 4 bases and the V segment lost 4 bases, leaving 6 bases of the junction unmatched. Germline CDR1 is SGHRS and CDR2 is YFSETQ. The rearrangement uses TRBV5-1 and TRBJ2-2, with TRBD2 matching over 14 bases. The receptor's source is a woman aged 40 to 50 with progressive multifocal leukoencephalopathy. The sample here was PBMCs, taken from a patient treated with natalizumab. The CDR3 reads CASSPGTSGGATGELFF. The DNA for the CDR3 is TGCGCCAGCAGCCCCGGGACTAGCGGGGGAGCCACCGGGGAGCTGTTTTTT. The full variable domain, completed using reference TRBV5-1 and TRBJ2-2, is KAGVTQTPRYLIKTRGQQVTLSCSPISGHRSVSWYQQTPGQGLQFLFEYFSETQRNKGNFPGRFSGRQFSNSRSEMNVSTLELGDSALYLCASSPGTSGGATGELFFGEGSRLTVL.